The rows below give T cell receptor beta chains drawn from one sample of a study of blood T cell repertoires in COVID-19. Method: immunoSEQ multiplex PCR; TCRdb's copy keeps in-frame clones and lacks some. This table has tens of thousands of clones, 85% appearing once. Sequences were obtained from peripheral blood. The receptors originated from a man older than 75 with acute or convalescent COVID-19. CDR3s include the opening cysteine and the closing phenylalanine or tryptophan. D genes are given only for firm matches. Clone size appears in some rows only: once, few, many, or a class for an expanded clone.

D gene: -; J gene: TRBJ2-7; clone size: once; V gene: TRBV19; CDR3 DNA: TGTGCCAGTGGCCCTTTTGGAGGGGTTGGCGAGCAGTACTTC; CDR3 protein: CASGPFGGVGEQYF
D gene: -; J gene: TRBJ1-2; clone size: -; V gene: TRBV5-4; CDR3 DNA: TGTGCCAGCAGCGCGGGACTTCCTAACTATGGCTACACCTTC; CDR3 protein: CASSAGLPNYGYTF
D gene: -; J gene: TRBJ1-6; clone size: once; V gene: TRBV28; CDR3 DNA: TGTGCCAGCAGTAGCGGTTTCCATAATTCACCCCTCCACTTT; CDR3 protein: CASSSGFHNSPLHF
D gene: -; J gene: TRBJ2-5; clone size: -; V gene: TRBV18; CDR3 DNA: TGTGCCAGCTCACTCGGACAGAATCAAGAGACCCAGTACTTC; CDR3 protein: CASSLGQNQETQYF
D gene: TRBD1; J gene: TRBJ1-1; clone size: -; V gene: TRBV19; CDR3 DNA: TGTGCCAGTACCCCCTTGGACAGGGGAGGCACTGAAGCTTTCTTT; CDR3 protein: CASTPLDRGGTEAFF
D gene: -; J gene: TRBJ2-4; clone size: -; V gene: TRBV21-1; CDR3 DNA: TGTGCCAGCAGCAAAGCTCTCGGCAGGGAAGCCAAAAACATTCAGTACTTC; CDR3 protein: CASSKALGREAKNIQYF
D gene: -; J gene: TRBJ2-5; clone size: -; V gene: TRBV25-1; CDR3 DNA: TGTGCCAGCAGTGAATCCCCAACAAAAGAGACCCAGTACTTC; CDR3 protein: CASSESPTKETQYF
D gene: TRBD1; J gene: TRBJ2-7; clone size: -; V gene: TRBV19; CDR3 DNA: TGTGCCAGTGGGTGGACAGGGGGCTACGAGCAGTACTTC; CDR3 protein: CASGWTGGYEQYF
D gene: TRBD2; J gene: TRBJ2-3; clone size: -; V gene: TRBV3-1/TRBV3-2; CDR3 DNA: TGTGCCAGCAGCCAAGGGGGGACTAGCGGGAGCACGCAGTATTTT; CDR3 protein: CASSQGGTSGSTQYF
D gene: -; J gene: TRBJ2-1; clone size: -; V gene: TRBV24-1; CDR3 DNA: TGTGCCACCAGTGACCCAGACATAATCCCCAGTCCTAGCCTGTTCTTC; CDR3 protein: CATSDPDIIPSPSLFF
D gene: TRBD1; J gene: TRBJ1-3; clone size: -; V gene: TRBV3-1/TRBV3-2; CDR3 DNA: TGTGCCAGCAGCCATAGGGGACAGGGGTTCTCTGGAAACACCATATATTTT; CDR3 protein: CASSHRGQGFSGNTIYF
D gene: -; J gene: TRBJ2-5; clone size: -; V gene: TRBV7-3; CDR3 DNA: TGTGCCAGCAGCCCCGGACGGGGAGAGACCCAGTACTTC; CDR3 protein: CASSPGRGETQYF
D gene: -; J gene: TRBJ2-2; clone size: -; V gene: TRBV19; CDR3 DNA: TGTGCCAGTAGTTTGGGCATCACCGGGGAGCTGTTTTTT; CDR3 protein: CASSLGITGELFF
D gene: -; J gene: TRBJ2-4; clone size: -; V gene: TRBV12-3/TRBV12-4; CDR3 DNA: TGTGCCAGCAGTTTAAAGCCGGGGAACATTCAGTACTTC; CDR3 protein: CASSLKPGNIQYF
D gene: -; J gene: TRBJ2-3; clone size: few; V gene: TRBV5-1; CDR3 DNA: TGCGCCAGCAGCTTTAGCCCTTTGGGGGGACTCGCAGATACGCAGTATTTT; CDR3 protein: CASSFSPLGGLADTQYF
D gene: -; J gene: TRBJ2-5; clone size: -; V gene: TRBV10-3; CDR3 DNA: TGTGCCATCTCCCGGGGTGTAGAGACCCAGTACTTC; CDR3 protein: CAISRGVETQYF
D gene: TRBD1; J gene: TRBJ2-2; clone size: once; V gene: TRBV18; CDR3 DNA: TGTGCCAGCTCACCACCGGGACAGGGGGCGAGGACCGGGGAGCTGTTTTTT; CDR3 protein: CASSPPGQGARTGELFF
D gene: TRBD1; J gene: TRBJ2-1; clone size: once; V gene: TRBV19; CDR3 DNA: TGTGCCAGTAGTATAAGGCCCGGGACAGCCGGGCCCTACAATGAGCAGTTCTTC; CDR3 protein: CASSIRPGTAGPYNEQFF
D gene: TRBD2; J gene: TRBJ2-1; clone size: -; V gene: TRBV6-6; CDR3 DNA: TGTGCCAGCAGTCCAAAACAGATCGGACTAGCGGGAGTCAATGAGCAGTTCTTC; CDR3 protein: CASSPKQIGLAGVNEQFF
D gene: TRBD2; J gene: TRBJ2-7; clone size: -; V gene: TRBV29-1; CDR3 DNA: TGCAGCGTGTCACTAGCGAGAAATCCTTACGAGCAGTACTTC; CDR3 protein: CSVSLARNPYEQYF
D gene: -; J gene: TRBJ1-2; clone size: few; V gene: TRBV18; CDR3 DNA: TGTGCCAGCTCACACTCCCAAGGGAGGGAGAGAGGCTACACCTTC; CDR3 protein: CASSHSQGRERGYTF
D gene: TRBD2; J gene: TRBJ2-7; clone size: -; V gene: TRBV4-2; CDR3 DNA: TGTGCCAGCAGCCAAACCGGGACTAGCATCTACGAGCAGTACTTC; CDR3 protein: CASSQTGTSIYEQYF
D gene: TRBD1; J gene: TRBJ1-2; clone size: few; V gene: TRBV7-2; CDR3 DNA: TGTGCCAGCAGCTTAGATAACAGGGGGGGCTATGGCTACACCTTC; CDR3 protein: CASSLDNRGGYGYTF
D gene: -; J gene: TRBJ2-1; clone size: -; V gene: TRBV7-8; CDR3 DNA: TGTGCCAGCAGCTTGACGGGAAGAACAAACTCCTACAATGAGCAGTTCTTC; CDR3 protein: CASSLTGRTNSYNEQFF
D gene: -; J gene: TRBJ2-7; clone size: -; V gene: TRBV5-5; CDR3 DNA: TGTGCCAGCAGTCGCCAGACAGTAGCGGATCCCTACGAGCAGTACTTC; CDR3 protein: CASSRQTVADPYEQYF
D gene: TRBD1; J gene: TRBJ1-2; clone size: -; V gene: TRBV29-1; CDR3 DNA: TGCAGCGTTGAGGACCCAACATTAGCAGGGGGCAATGGCTACACCTTC; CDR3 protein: CSVEDPTLAGGNGYTF
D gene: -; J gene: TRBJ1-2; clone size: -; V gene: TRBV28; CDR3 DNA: TGTGCCAGCAGGAGAACCTATGGCTACACCTTC; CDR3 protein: CASRRTYGYTF
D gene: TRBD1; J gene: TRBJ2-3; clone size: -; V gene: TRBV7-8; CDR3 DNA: TGTGCCAGCAGCTTTGGTAGTGCAGGGGGCGCCCCAGATACGCAGTATTTT; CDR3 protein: CASSFGSAGGAPDTQYF
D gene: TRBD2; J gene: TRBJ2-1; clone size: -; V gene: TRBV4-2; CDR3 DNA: TGTGCCAGCAGCCCTAGCGGGGGAGCTGGGTACAATGAGCAGTTCTTC; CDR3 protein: CASSPSGGAGYNEQFF
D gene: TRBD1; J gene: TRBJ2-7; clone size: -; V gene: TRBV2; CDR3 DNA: TGTGCCAGCAGGGTCCGGGACAGGGGGACCTACGAGCAGTACTTC; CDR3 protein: CASRVRDRGTYEQYF
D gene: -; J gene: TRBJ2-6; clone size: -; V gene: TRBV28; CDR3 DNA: TGTGCCAGCAGTTTATACACAGGGTCTTACTCTGGGGCCAACGTCCTGACTTTC; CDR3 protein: CASSLYTGSYSGANVLTF
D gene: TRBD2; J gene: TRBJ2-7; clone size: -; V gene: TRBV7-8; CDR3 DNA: TGTGCCAGCAGCCAGAGACTAGCGGGGAGCTCCTACGAGCAGTACTTC; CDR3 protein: CASSQRLAGSSYEQYF
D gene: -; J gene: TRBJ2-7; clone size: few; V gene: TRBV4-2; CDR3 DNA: TGTGCCAGCAGCCAAGATCAGTCCCTCATCGAAGAGCAGTACTTC; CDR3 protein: CASSQDQSLIEEQYF
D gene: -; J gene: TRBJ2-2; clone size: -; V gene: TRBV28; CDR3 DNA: TGTGCCAGCAGTTTATCCGGACTGAAGATCGGGGAGCTGTTTTTT; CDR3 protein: CASSLSGLKIGELFF
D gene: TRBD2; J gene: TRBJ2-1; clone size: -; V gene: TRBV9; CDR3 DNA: TGTGCCAGCAGCCTTTCCGGGACTAGCGAAGGAGAGCAGTTCTTC; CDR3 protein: CASSLSGTSEGEQFF